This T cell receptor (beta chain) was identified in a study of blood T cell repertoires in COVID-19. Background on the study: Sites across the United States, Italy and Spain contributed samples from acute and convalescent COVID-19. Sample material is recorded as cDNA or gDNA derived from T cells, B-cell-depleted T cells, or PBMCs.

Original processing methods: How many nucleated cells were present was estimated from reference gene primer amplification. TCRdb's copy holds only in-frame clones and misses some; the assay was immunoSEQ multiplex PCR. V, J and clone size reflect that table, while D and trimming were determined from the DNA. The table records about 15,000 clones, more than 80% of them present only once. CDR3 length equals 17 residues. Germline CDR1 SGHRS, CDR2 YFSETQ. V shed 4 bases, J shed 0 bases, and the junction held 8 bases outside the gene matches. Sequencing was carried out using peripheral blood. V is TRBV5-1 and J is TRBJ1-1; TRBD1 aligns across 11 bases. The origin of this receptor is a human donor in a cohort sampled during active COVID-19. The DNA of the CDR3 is TGCGCCAGCAGCGCGGACAGGGGGCGATCGGTGAACACTGAAGCTTTCTTT. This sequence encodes CASSADRGRSVNTEAFF.